This T cell receptor beta chain was captured in a study of blood T cell repertoires in COVID-19. Across the study: COVID-19 samples from acute and convalescent phases originated in the United States, Italy and Spain. T cells, B-cell-depleted T cells, or PBMCs provided the cDNA or gDNA that served as material.

Some clones are missing from TCRdb's copy, which holds only in-frame ones; the method was immunoSEQ multiplex PCR. Counted here are some 220,000 clones, more than 70% occurring once; the ten biggest clones make up roughly 13%. CDR1 and CDR2 from the germline V gene are KGHDR and SFDVKD. The CDR3 extends over 12 amino acids. The V and J ends lost 4 bases and 5 bases respectively, with 7 bases between them. This chain uses TRBV24-1 with TRBJ1-2; tentatively, D is TRBD1 (5 bases). The sequencing sample was made of peripheral blood. The clonotype comes from a human donor in a cohort sampled during active COVID-19. The CDR3 nucleotides read TGTGCCACCAGTGAAGGGGAATATGGCTACACCTTC. This codes for CATSEGEYGYTF.